This passage covers 10 T cell receptor beta chains from one sample sequenced in a study of regulatory T cells in long-lasting Graves disease. Through Arm-PCR of CDR3 regions and iRepertoire HTBI primers, TCR beta libraries were built. TCRdb processed the multiplex PCR reads anew with MiXCR; each CDR3 protein has one entry. Here the sample spans 400,000 to 650,000 distinct CDR3 sequences, 15% to 20% being singletons. The sample's time point: newly diagnosed GD, antithyroid drugs for less than 3 months. The authors made the TCR library using RNA they extracted from PBMCs. This sample was shared with a second study, whose subject was T cells in Graves' hyperthyroidism and ophthalmopathy.

Material: peripheral blood mononuclear cells (PBMCs), obtained at new diagnosis, from a patient treated with antithyroid drugs. The origin of the receptors is a woman aged 35-65 years with Graves disease.

This clonotype was seen repeatedly, ten times or more. CDR3 DNA sequence: TGTGCCAGCAGTTGGGGGACCAACCCGACGGGGGGCTACACCTTC. This encodes CASSWGTNPTGGYTF. V and J are TRBV27 and TRBJ1-2, with D perhaps matching TRBD1 (5 bases). This CDR3 is 15 amino acids long. Trimming shortened V by 4 bases and J by 8 bases, and 20 bases separated the two germline ends. Germline CDR1 is MNHEY and CDR2 is SMNVEV (reference sequence).

This clonotype was observed many times. The V call is TRBV18, the J call TRBJ2-2; D uncertain. CDR3 length: 15 amino acids. Looked up from germline, CDR1 is KGHSH and CDR2 is LQKENI. V lost 3 bases and J lost 10, with 18 bases in between. The CDR3 reads CASSPRSEVEEELFF. CDR3 DNA sequence: TGTGCCAGCTCACCTCGTTCTGAGGTAGAGGAGGAGCTGTTTTTT.

Only a few counts were recorded for this clonotype. A much more abundant neighbour one base away suggests this may be a read error. The rearrangement uses TRBV2 and TRBJ2-5; 9 nucleotides align to TRBD2. The CDR3 loop spans 14 amino acids. The V gene end was trimmed by 2 bases and the J gene end by 4 bases; junction bases not matched to a gene: 2. In germline, CDR1 is SNHLY, CDR2 FYNNEI. CDR3 protein: CASSERGLAETQYF. In DNA, the CDR3 is TGTGCCAGCAGTGAAAGGGGACTAGCAGAGACCCAGTACTTC.

The chain has TRBV20-1 and TRBJ1-1; D is perhaps TRBD1 (6 bases). Germline CDR1 and CDR2: DFQATT and SNEGSKA (reference sequence). The V end was cut by 1 base, the J end by 6 bases, with 15 bases between. The CDR3 is made up of 14 amino acids. Here the CDR3 reads CSARVAGVSPEAFF. The CDR3, as DNA: TGCAGTGCTAGAGTCGCAGGGGTTAGCCCTGAAGCTTTCTTT.

This clonotype was seen more than once but under ten times. V is TRBV6-1 and J is TRBJ2-7, with 7 bases identical to TRBD2. The CDR3 spans 15 residues. With V trimmed by 5 bases and J by 4 bases, 11 bases remained unmatched. Germline V gene lookup returns CDR1 MNHNS and CDR2 SASEGT. The CDR3 loop is CASSPPSGGTYEQYF. CDR3 coding DNA: TGTGCCAGCAGTCCGCCCTCGGGGGGAACTTACGAGCAGTACTTC.

The sample holds many counts of this clonotype. The V call is TRBV2, the J call TRBJ1-1, with TRBD1 matching over 8 bases. Germline V lookup: CDR1 SNHLY, CDR2 FYNNEI. V was pared by 7 bases and J by 7 bases, with 14 bases of the junction left unmatched. The CDR3 loop spans 15 amino acids. CDR3 nucleotides: TGTGCCAGCAACCCGACAGGGGTCCTTCTCCATGAAGCTTTCTTT. Amino acids: CASNPTGVLLHEAFF.

There are a few counts of this clonotype. A read error may explain this, as a much larger clone is one base away. This chain uses TRBV6-1 with TRBJ2-7, with D unresolved. V was cut by 4 bases and J by 5 bases, with 12 bases left in between. Germline assignment: CDR1 MNHNS and CDR2 SASEGT. CDR3 size: 13 residues. The CDR3 spells CASSGLSRDEQYF. As DNA, the CDR3 is TGTGCCAGCAGTGGGCTCTCTCGGGACGAGCAGTACTTC.

This chain links TRBV5-1 with TRBJ2-1, with 9 bases that match TRBD1. This CDR3 contains 14 residues. J was trimmed by 9 bases and V by 2 bases; bases with no gene match: 6. Per germline, CDR1 SGHRS and CDR2 YFSETQ. The DNA for the CDR3 is TGCGCCAGCAGCTTCACGGACAGGGGAACTGAGCAGTTCTTC. Translating it yields CASSFTDRGTEQFF. The full variable domain, its missing parts supplied by reference TRBV5-1 and TRBJ2-1, is KAGVTQTPRYLIKTRGQQVTLSCSPISGHRSVSWYQQTPGQGLQFLFEYFSETQRNKGNFPGRFSGRQFSNSRSEMNVSTLELGDSALYLCASSFTDRGTEQFFGPGTRLTVL.

Comment on this clonotype: A read error may account for a junction end that differs from germline. V and J are TRBV6-5 and TRBJ2-2; possibly TRBD2 for D (6 bases). The CDR3 runs to 18 residues. Germline assignment: CDR1 MNHEY and CDR2 SVGAGI. The DNA of the CDR3 is TGTGCCAGCAGTTACTCCCGAGTGGGGCCTAAAAACACCGGGGGGCTGTTTTTT. The encoded protein is CASSYSRVGPKNTGGLFF.

This clonotype was detected a few times. V and J are TRBV29-1 and TRBJ1-4; D is ambiguous. The length of the CDR3 is 14 residues. The germline CDR1 and CDR2 sequences are SQVTM and ANQGSEA. V dropped 0 bases and J dropped 8 bases, with 13 bases sitting between them. The CDR3 loop reads CSVEDLYQREKLFF. In DNA form, the CDR3 reads TGCAGCGTTGAAGATCTTTATCAAAGGGAAAAACTGTTTTTT.